Given below is one T cell receptor (beta chain) in context. This entry is derived from a study of blood T cell repertoires in COVID-19. Original methodology: Nucleated cell number was recorded as an estimate derived from reference gene primer amplification. Method: immunoSEQ multiplex PCR; TCRdb's copy keeps in-frame clones and lacks some. The DNA gave D and trimming, while V, J and clone size come from that table. Of fewer than 400,000 clones in the sample, under 90% were seen once. CDR3 length: 14 amino acids. Germline CDR1 reads MDHEN; CDR2 reads SYDVKM. V was clipped by 3 bases and J by 2 bases; unmatched bases: 2.

Sequenced: peripheral blood. The TCR comes from a woman in her 30s with COVID-19, enrolled during active disease. The genes are TRBV28 and TRBJ1-2; TRBD1 agrees at 8 bases. CDR3 in amino acids: CASSFRTGNYGYTF. In nucleotides, the CDR3 is TGTGCCAGCAGTTTCCGGACAGGGAACTATGGCTACACCTTC.